This T cell receptor (beta chain) was documented in a study of T-cell reconstitution after alpha-beta-depleted transplantation in children. Study-level results: Where some patients showed high TCRbeta diversity at day 60, it came from recipient T cells and thymic progenitors that had survived. The main origin of T-cell counts and diversity one year after transplant was newly produced T cells. There were reportedly several hundred expanded graft clones from which alpha-beta T cells came about two months after transplant.

V was trimmed by 4 bases and J by 1 base, leaving 13 bases between them. The CDR3 is made up of 15 amino acids. Germline loops: CDR1 ENHRY, CDR2 SYGVKD. This clonotype was observed a few times. The antigen remains undetermined. Unique molecular identifiers featured in how the TCRbeta library was prepared. TCRdb analysed the PCR reads with MiXCR anew, one entry per CDR3 protein. The data hold about 27,000 distinct CDR3 sequences, with 18% observed a single time. The chain has TRBV10-3 and TRBJ1-1; perhaps TRBD1 as D (6 bases). The clonotype was recovered from a male patient aged 2 to 10 who had a stem cell transplant for acute lymphoblastic leukemia, so the T cells may come from the graft donor. Sample: PBMCs, mostly from graft donor cells, taken 60 days after TCRalphabeta/CD19-depleted stem cell transplant. In DNA, the CDR3 is TGTGCCATCAGTGCCCAAGGACAGAAGAACACTGAAGCTTTCTTT. Translating it yields CAISAQGQKNTEAFF.